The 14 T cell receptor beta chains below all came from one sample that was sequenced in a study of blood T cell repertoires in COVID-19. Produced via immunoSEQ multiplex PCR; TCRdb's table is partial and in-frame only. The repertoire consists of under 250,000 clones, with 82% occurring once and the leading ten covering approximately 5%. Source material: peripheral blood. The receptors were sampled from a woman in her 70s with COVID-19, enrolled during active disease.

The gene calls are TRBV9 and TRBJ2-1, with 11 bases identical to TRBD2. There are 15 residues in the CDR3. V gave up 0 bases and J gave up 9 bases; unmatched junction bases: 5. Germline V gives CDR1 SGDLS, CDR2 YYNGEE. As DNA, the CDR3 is TGTGCCAGCAGCGTAGAACTAGCGGGAGAGGTTGAGCAGTTCTTC. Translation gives CASSVELAGEVEQFF. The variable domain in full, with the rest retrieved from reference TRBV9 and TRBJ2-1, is DSGVTQTPKHLITATGQRVTLRCSPRSGDLSVYWYQQSLDQGLQFLIQYYNGEERAKGNILERFSAQQFPDLHSELNLSSLELGDSALYFCASSVELAGEVEQFFGPGTRLTVL.

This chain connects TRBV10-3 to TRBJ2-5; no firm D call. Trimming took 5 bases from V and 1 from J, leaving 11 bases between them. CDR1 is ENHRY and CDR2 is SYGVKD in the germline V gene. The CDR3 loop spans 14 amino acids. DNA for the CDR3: TGTGCCATCAGTTCCGGTTACCTCCAAGAGACCCAGTACTTC. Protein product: CAISSGYLQETQYF.

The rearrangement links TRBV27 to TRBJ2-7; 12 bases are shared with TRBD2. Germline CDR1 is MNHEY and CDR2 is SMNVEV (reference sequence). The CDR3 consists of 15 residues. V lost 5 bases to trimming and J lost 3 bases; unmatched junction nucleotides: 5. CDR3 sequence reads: CASSTRLAGDYEQYF. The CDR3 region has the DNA TGTGCCAGCAGTACCCGACTAGCGGGAGACTACGAGCAGTACTTC.

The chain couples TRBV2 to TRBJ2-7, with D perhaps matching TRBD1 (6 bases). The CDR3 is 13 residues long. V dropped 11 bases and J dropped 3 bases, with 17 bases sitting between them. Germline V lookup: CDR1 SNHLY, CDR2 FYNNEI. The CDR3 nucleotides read TGTGCCGGTGCAGGGGTAATTGACTACGAGCAGTACTTC. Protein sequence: CAGAGVIDYEQYF.

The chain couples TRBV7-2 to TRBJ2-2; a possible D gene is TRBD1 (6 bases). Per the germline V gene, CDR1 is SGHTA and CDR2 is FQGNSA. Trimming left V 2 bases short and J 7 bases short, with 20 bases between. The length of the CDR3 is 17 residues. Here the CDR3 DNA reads TGTGCCAGCAGCTTACAAAGCACAGGGCCATTGGTCGGGGAGCTGTTTTTT. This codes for CASSLQSTGPLVGELFF.

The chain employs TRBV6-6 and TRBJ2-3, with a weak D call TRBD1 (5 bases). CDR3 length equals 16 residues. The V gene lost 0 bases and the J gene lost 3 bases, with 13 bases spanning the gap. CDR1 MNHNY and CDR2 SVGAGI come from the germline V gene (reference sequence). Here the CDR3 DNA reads TGTGCCAGCAGTTACTCCCTAGGGGCGGTGACAGATACGCAGTATTTT. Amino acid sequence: CASSYSLGAVTDTQYF.

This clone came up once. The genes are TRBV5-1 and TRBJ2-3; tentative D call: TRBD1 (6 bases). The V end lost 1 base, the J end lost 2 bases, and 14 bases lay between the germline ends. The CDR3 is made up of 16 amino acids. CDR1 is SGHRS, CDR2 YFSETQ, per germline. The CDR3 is CASSLSGTQVTDTQYF. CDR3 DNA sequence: TGCGCCAGCAGCTTGTCCGGGACACAAGTCACAGATACGCAGTATTTT. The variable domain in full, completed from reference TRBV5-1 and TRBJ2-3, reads KAGVTQTPRYLIKTRGQQVTLSCSPISGHRSVSWYQQTPGQGLQFLFEYFSETQRNKGNFPGRFSGRQFSNSRSEMNVSTLELGDSALYLCASSLSGTQVTDTQYFGPGTRLTVL.

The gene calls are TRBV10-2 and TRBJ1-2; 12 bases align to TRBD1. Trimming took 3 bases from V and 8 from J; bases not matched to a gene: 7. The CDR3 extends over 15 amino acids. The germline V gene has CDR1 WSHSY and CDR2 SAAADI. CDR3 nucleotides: TGCGCCAGCAGTGACCCGGGACAGGGGGCAGAGGGCTACACCTTC. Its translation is CASSDPGQGAEGYTF.

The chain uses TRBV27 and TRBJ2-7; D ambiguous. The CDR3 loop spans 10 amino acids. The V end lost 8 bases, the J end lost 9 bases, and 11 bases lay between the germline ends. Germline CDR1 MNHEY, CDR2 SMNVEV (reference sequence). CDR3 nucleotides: TGTGCCAGCTCTACTCGGTGGCAGTACTTC. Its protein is CASSTRWQYF.

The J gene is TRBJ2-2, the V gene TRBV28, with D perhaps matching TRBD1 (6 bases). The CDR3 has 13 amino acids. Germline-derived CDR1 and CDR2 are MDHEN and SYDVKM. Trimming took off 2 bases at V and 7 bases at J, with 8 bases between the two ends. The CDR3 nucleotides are TGTGCCAGCAGTTTAGGACAGTACGGGGAGCTGTTTTTT. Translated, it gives CASSLGQYGELFF. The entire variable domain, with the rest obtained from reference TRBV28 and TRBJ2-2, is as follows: DVKVTQSSRYLVKRTGEKVFLECVQDMDHENMFWYRQDPGLGLRLIYFSYDVKMKEKGDIPEGYSVSREKKERFSLILESASTNQTSMYLCASSLGQYGELFFGEGSRLTVL.

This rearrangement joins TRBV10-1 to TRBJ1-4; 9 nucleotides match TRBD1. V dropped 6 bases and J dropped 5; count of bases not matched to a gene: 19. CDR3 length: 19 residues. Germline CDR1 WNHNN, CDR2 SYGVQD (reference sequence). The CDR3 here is CASSLGGQGFSQPNEKLFF. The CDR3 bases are TGCGCCAGCAGCCTAGGAGGACAGGGGTTTTCCCAACCCAATGAAAAACTGTTTTTT.

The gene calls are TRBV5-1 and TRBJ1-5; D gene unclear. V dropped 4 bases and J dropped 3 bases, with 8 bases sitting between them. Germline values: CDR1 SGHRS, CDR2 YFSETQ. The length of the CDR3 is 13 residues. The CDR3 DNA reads TGCGCCAGCAGCCCCGGGGACAATCAGCCCCAGCATTTT. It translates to CASSPGDNQPQHF.

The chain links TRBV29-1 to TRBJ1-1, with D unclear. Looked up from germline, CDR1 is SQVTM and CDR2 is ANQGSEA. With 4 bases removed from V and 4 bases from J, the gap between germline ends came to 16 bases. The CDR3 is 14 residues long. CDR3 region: CSVVAGELSTEAFF. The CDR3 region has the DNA TGCAGCGTTGTCGCCGGGGAACTTAGCACTGAAGCTTTCTTT.

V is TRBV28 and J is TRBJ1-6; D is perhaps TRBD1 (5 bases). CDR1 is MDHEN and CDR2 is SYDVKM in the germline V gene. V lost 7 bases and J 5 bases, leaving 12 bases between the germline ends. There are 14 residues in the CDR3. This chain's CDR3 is CASIRGQNNSPLHF. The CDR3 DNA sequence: TGTGCCAGCATAAGAGGACAAAATAATTCACCCCTCCACTTT.